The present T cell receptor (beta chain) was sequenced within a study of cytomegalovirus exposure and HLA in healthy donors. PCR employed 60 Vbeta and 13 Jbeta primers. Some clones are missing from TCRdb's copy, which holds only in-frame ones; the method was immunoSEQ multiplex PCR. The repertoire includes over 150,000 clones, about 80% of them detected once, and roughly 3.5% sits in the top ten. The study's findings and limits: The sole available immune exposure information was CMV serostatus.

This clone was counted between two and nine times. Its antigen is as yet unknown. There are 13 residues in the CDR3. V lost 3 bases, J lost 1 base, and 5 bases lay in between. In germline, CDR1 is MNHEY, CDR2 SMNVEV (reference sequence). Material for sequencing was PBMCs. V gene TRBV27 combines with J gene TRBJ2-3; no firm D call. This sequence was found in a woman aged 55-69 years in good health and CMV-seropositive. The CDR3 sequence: CASSFSGTDTQYF. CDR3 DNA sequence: TGTGCCAGCAGTTTTTCTGGCACAGATACGCAGTATTTT.